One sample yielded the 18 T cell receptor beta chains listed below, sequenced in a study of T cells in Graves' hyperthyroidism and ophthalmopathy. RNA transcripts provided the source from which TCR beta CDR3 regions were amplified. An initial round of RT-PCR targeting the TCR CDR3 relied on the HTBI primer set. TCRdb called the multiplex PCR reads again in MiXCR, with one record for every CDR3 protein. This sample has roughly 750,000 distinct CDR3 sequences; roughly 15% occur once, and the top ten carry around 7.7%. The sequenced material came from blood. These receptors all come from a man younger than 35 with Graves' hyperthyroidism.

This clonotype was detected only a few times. The CDR3, as DNA: TGTGCCAGCAGGGGCACTCTAGCGGCTAACACCGGGGAGCTGTTTTTT. The encoded protein is CASRGTLAANTGELFF. The chain uses TRBV7-3 and TRBJ2-2, with TRBD2 identical over 7 bases. The CDR3 totals 16 residues. V dropped 6 bases and J dropped 2; count of bases not matched to a gene: 9. In germline, CDR1 is SGHTA, CDR2 FQGTGA.

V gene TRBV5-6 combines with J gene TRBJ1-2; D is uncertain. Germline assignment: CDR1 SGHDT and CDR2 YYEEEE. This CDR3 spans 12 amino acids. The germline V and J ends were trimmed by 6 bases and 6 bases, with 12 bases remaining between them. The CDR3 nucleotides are TGTGCCAGCAACGGACCGACTGATGGCTACACCTTC. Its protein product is CASNGPTDGYTF.

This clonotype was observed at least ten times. CDR3 sequence: CASSVEQGATDTQYF. The CDR3 coding sequence is TGTGCCAGCAGTGTGGAACAGGGGGCCACAGATACGCAGTATTTT. The chain combines TRBV2 with TRBJ2-3, with 9 bases identical to TRBD1. This CDR3 is 15 amino acids long. CDR1 and CDR2 (germline): SNHLY, FYNNEI. The ends lost 4 bases at V and 2 bases at J; junction bases unmatched: 4.

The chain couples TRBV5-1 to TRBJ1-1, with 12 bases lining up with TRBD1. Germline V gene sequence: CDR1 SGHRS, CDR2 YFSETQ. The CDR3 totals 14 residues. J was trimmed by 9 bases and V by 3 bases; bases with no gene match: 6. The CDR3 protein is CASSSTGTGGQAFF. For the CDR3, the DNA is TGCGCCAGCAGCTCAACCGGGACAGGGGGCCAAGCTTTCTTT. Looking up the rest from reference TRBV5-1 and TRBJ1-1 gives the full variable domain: KAGVTQTPRYLIKTRGQQVTLSCSPISGHRSVSWYQQTPGQGLQFLFEYFSETQRNKGNFPGRFSGRQFSNSRSEMNVSTLELGDSALYLCASSSTGTGGQAFFGQGTRLTVV.

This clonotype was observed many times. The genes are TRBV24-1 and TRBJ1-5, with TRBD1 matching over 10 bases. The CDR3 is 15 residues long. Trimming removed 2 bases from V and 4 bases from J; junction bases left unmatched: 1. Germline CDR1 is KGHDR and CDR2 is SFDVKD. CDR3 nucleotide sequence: TGTGCCACCAGTGATTCGGGACAGGGGAATCAGCCCCAGCATTTT. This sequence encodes CATSDSGQGNQPQHF.

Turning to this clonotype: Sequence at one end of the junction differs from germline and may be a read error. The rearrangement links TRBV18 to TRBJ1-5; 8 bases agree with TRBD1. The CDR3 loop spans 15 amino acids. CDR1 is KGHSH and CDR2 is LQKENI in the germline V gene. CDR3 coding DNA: TGTGCCAGCGCACCAGGGACAGGTAGCAATCAGCCCCAGCATTTT. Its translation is CASAPGTGSNQPQHF.

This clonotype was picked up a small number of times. The CDR3 spells CASNVRGGPQHF. For the CDR3, the DNA is TGTGCCAGCAACGTCCGGGGAGGCCCGCAGCATTTT. The rearrangement links TRBV3-1 to TRBJ1-5; no firm D call. The CDR3 length is 12 residues. V gave up 7 bases and J gave up 13 bases, with 17 bases separating them. From germline, CDR1 is LGHDT and CDR2 YNNKEL (reference sequence). The full variable domain, in which reference TRBV3-1 and TRBJ1-5 provide the parts outside the CDR3, is DTAVSQTPKYLVTQMGNDKSIKCEQNLGHDTMYWYKQDSKKFLKIMFSYNNKELIINETVPNRFSPKSPDKAHLNLHINSLELGDSAVYFCASNVRGGPQHFGDGTRLSIL.

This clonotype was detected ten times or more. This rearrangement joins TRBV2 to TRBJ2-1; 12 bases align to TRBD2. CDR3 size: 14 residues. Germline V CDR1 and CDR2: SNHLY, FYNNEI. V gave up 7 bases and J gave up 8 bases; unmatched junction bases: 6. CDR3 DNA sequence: TGTGCCAGCACCCCGGGACTAGCGGGCTATGAGCAGTTCTTC. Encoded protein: CASTPGLAGYEQFF.

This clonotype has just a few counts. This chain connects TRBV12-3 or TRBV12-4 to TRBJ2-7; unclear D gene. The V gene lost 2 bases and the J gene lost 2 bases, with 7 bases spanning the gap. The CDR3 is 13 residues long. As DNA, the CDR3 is TGTGCCAGCAGTTTAAAAGTTACCTACGAGCAGTACTTC. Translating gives CASSLKVTYEQYF.

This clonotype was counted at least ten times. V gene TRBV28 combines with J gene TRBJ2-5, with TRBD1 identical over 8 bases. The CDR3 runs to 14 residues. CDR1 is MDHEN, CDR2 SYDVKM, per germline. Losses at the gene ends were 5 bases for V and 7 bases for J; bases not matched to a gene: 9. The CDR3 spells CASSTKDRAGTQYF. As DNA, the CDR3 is TGTGCCAGCAGTACCAAGGACAGGGCGGGGACCCAGTACTTC.

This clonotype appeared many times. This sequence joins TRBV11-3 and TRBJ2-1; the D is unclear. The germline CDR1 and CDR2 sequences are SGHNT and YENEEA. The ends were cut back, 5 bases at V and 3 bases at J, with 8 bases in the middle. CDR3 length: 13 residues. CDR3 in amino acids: CASSDRDYNEQFF. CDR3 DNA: TGTGCCAGCAGCGATAGGGACTACAATGAGCAGTTCTTC.

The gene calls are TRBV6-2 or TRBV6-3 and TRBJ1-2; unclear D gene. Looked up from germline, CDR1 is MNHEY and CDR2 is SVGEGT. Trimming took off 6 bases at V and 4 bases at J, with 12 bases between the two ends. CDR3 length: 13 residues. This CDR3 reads CASSPSGGYGYTF. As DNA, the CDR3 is TGTGCCAGCAGCCCGAGCGGCGGCTATGGCTACACCTTC.

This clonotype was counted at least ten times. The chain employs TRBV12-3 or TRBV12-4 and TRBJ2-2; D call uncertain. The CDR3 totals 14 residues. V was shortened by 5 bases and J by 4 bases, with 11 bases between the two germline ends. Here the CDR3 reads CASSKAVGTGELFF. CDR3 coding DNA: TGTGCCAGCAGTAAAGCCGTGGGCACCGGGGAGCTGTTTTTT.

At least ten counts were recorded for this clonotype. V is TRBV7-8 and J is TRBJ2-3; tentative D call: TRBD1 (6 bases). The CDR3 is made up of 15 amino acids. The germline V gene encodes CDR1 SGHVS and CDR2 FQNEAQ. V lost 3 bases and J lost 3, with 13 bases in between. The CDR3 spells CASSFLGARTDTQYF. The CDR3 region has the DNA TGTGCCAGCAGCTTTTTGGGGGCGCGGACAGATACGCAGTATTTT.

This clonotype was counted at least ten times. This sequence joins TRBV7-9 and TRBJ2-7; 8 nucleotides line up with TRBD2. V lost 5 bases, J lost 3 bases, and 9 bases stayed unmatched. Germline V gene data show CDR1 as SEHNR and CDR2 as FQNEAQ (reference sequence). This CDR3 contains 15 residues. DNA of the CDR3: TGTGCCAGCAGCCCAGAGGGACTAGGAAACTACGAGCAGTACTTC. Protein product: CASSPEGLGNYEQYF. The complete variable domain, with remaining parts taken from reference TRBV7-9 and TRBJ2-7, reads DTGVSQNPRHKITKRGQNVTFRCDPISEHNRLYWYRQTLGQGPEFLTYFQNEAQLEKSRLLSDRFSAERPKGSFSTLEIQRTEQGDSAMYLCASSPEGLGNYEQYFGPGTRLTVT.

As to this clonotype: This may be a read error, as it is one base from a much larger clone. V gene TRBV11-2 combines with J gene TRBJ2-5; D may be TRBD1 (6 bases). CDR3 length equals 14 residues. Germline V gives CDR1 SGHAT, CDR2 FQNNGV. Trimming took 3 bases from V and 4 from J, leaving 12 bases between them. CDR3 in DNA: TGTGCCAGCAGCTTCAATATAGGGGGAGAGACCCAGTACTTC. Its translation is CASSFNIGGETQYF.

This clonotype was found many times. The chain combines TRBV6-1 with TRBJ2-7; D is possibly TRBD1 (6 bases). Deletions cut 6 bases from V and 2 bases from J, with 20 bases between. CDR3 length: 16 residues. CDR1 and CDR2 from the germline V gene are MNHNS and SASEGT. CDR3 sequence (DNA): TGTGCCAGCAGCCAGAATGGGGGCGGACAAGCCTACGAGCAGTACTTC. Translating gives CASSQNGGGQAYEQYF.

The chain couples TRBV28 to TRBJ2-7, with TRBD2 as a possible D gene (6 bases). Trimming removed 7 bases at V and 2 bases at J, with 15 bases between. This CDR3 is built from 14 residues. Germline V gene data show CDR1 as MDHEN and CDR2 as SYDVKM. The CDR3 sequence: CASKTGETTYEQYF. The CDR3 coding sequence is TGTGCCAGCAAAACGGGAGAAACTACCTACGAGCAGTACTTC.